This T cell receptor beta chain was sequenced in a study of T cells in Graves' hyperthyroidism and ophthalmopathy. The CDR3 length is 16 residues. CDR1 and CDR2 (germline): SGHRS, YFSETQ. The V gene end was trimmed by 4 bases and the J gene end by 5 bases; junction bases not matched to a gene: 6. This clonotype was counted only a few times. Researchers took RNA transcripts and amplified the TCR beta CDR3 regions from them. HTBI primers were employed in a first-round RT-PCR of the TCR CDR3. TCRdb reanalysed the multiplex PCR reads using MiXCR and keeps one entry per CDR3 protein. Altogether roughly 700,000 distinct CDR3 sequences are present, 12% to 15% being singletons, with the ten largest covering about 10%.

This chain connects TRBV5-1 to TRBJ2-1, with TRBD2 matching 13 bases. Source material: blood. This receptor was obtained from a woman between 18 and 29 years old with Graves' hyperthyroidism. CDR3 protein: CASSGFGTSGNNEQFF. For the CDR3, the DNA is TGCGCCAGCAGCGGGTTCGGGACTAGCGGGAACAATGAGCAGTTCTTC.